Listed below are T cell receptor beta chains from one sample, sequenced in a study of T cell responses to AZD1222 COVID-19 vaccine. Only in-frame clones appear in the TCRdb table, and some are missing; sequencing was by immunoSEQ multiplex PCR. The profile shows about 150,000 clones, 80% to 95% of them singletons. This specimen consisted of peripheral blood, obtained 28 days after the second AZD1222 dose. The source of these receptors is an adult who received the AZD1222 COVID-19 vaccine. CDR3s include the opening cysteine and the closing phenylalanine or tryptophan. The D gene is left open where the match is weak. A row's size may be missing; if present it is once, few, many or a size class.

>TRBV6-4|NA|TRBJ2-1|TRBD2
TGTGCCAGCAGTCTAGGACTAGCGGGAGTTGGTGAGCAGTTCTTC
CASSLGLAGVGEQFF
>TRBV14|NA|TRBJ2-5|TRBD2
TGTGCCAGCAGAAGAGGGAGGGCAGAGACCCAGTACTTC
CASRRGRAETQYF
>TRBV19|once|TRBJ1-5|NA
TGTGCCAGTAGTTCTGGACAGTTTAGCAATCAGCCCCAGCATTTT
CASSSGQFSNQPQHF
>TRBV27|NA|TRBJ2-7|NA
TGTGCCAGCAGTTTATCGAGGACACCTGGCAGCGAGCAGTACTTC
CASSLSRTPGSEQYF
>TRBV6-1|NA|TRBJ1-3|NA
TGTGCCAGCAGTGTTGAAACCCGGACTCGGTGGAAGAAGAACACCATATATTTT
CASSVETRTRWKKNTIYF
>TRBV15|NA|TRBJ1-4|NA
TGTGCCACCAGCAGAGACAGGGTGGATGAAAAACTGTTTTTT
CATSRDRVDEKLFF
>TRBV2|once|TRBJ1-2|NA
TGTGCCAGCAGTGTGTCTTGGGTTTGGTACACCTTC
CASSVSWVWYTF
>TRBV4-1|NA|TRBJ1-1|NA
TGCGCCAGCAGTTATACGATGAACACTGAAGCTTTCTTT
CASSYTMNTEAFF
>TRBV29-1|NA|TRBJ2-7|TRBD2
TGCAGCGTTCTAACTAGCGGGGGACCCAACGAGCAGTACTTC
CSVLTSGGPNEQYF
>TRBV9|NA|TRBJ2-1|NA
TGTGCCAGCAGCGTAGAGGTTAGCGACGATGAGCAGTTCTTC
CASSVEVSDDEQFF
>TRBV30|NA|TRBJ1-2|NA
TGTGCCTGGAGAGAAACGGGGGCAAATAAAGGCTACACCTTC
CAWRETGANKGYTF
>TRBV20-1|NA|TRBJ2-7|TRBD2
TGCAGTGCTAGTTCCGGGACTAGCGGGAGGGCCAACGAGCAGTACTTC
CSASSGTSGRANEQYF
>TRBV19|NA|TRBJ2-5|TRBD1
TGTGCCAGTAGTATCGGCTCGGGACAGGGGAGAGAGACCCAGTACTTC
CASSIGSGQGRETQYF
>TRBV29-1|NA|TRBJ2-7|NA
TGCAGCGCCGGAAGTACCTCCTACGAGCAGTACTTC
CSAGSTSYEQYF
>TRBV3-1/TRBV3-2|NA|TRBJ2-3|NA
TGTGCCAGCAGCCAAGATGGGGGGACCACCACAGATACGCAGTATTTT
CASSQDGGTTTDTQYF
>TRBV24-1|NA|TRBJ2-3|NA
TGTGCCACCAGTGATACAAGTAAAAGCACAGATACGCAGTATTTT
CATSDTSKSTDTQYF
>TRBV21-1|NA|TRBJ2-3|NA
TGTGCCAGCAGCTCAAGCCGTGGAGCCGCACCAGATACGCAGTATTTT
CASSSSRGAAPDTQYF
>TRBV7-9|NA|TRBJ2-1|TRBD1
TGTGCCAGCAGCCCGGGACAGGGGGCGGGCCATGAGCAGTTCTTC
CASSPGQGAGHEQFF
>TRBV6-5|once|TRBJ1-1|TRBD1
TGTGCCAGCAGTCGAGACAGGGACGACACTGAAGCTTTCTTT
CASSRDRDDTEAFF
>TRBV15|once|TRBJ1-2|NA
TGTGCCACCAGCTCTGGGGCTGGCTATGGCTACACCTTC
CATSSGAGYGYTF
>TRBV10-3|NA|TRBJ1-1|NA
TGTGCCATCAGCGGCCTGGGGAGAGTGAACACTGAAGCTTTCTTT
CAISGLGRVNTEAFF
>TRBV7-2|NA|TRBJ1-3|NA
TGTGCCAGCAGACAGGGTGCTGGAAACACCATATATTTT
CASRQGAGNTIYF
>TRBV27|few|TRBJ1-2|TRBD1
TGTGCCAGCAGTACAGGGGTAATCGATGGCTACACCTTC
CASSTGVIDGYTF
>TRBV12-3/TRBV12-4|once|TRBJ1-2|NA
TGTGCCAGCAGGGGGGGGAGGGCTTATGGCTACACCTTC
CASRGGRAYGYTF
>TRBV7-8|NA|TRBJ1-5|NA
TGTGCTCACCTTGGGGAGCAAAATTCCAATCAGCCCCAGCATTTT
CAHLGEQNSNQPQHF
>TRBV5-1|NA|TRBJ2-7|TRBD1
TGCGCCAGCAGCTTGGCGACAGGGGGCTCCTACGAGCAGTACTTC
CASSLATGGSYEQYF
>TRBV3-1/TRBV3-2|once|TRBJ2-7|NA
TGTGCCAGCAGCTGGGGATTTGTAGACTACGAGCAGTACTTC
CASSWGFVDYEQYF
>TRBV4-1|NA|TRBJ2-7|NA
TGCGCCAGCAGCCCCGGAAGGCCACCCTACGAGCAGTACTTC
CASSPGRPPYEQYF
>TRBV5-1|once|TRBJ2-7|NA
TGCGCCAGCAGCACATTACAGGGCTCCTACGAGCAGTACTTC
CASSTLQGSYEQYF
>TRBV7-2|NA|TRBJ1-2|NA
TGTGCCAGCAGCTTAGGGAGAGAAAATGGCTACACCTTC
CASSLGRENGYTF
>TRBV5-1|NA|TRBJ1-4|NA
TGCGCCAGCAGCGGGTGGGACCCAACTAATGAAAAACTGTTTTTT
CASSGWDPTNEKLFF
>TRBV6-5|once|TRBJ2-5|TRBD2
TGTGCCAGCAGTTGGTCTAGCGGCCAAGAGACCCAGTACTTC
CASSWSSGQETQYF
>TRBV5-6|NA|TRBJ2-1|NA
TGTGCCAGCAGCTTCGCCCGTAACAATGAGCAGTTCTTC
CASSFARNNEQFF
>TRBV30|NA|TRBJ1-1|TRBD1
TGTGCCTGGAGGGGACAGGGCAAAGGTGAAGCTTTCTTT
CAWRGQGKGEAFF
>TRBV19|NA|TRBJ2-3|TRBD2
TGTGCCAGTTCTCCGGGGAGCGGGAGGGGGAATACGCAGTATTTT
CASSPGSGRGNTQYF
>TRBV5-1|NA|TRBJ2-2|NA
TGCGCCAGCAGGAACACCGGGGAGCTGTTTTTT
CASRNTGELFF
>TRBV12-5|NA|TRBJ1-2|NA
TGTGCTAGTGGCCGTGGGCTCACTAACTATGGCTACACCTTC
CASGRGLTNYGYTF
>TRBV28|few|TRBJ2-1|NA
TGTGCCAGCAGCCTAACAGGGTTGGCCTACAATGAGCAGTTCTTC
CASSLTGLAYNEQFF
>TRBV30|NA|TRBJ2-6|TRBD1
TGTGCCTGGAGTGCGACAGGGGGCGAAGCTGGGGCCAACGTCCTGACTTTC
CAWSATGGEAGANVLTF
>TRBV5-6|NA|TRBJ2-7|TRBD2
TGTGCCAGCAGCCTCGGCGGGAGAGGACGTCTTACCTACGAGCAGTACTTC
CASSLGGRGRLTYEQYF
>TRBV18|NA|TRBJ1-1|TRBD1
TGTGCCAGCTCACCACCTGGGACAGGGCCAGCTTTCTTT
CASSPPGTGPAFF
>TRBV19|once|TRBJ2-1|TRBD2
TGTGCCAGTAGTCCCTCCAGGACTAGCGGGGCCTACAATGAGCAGTTCTTC
CASSPSRTSGAYNEQFF
>TRBV25-1|once|TRBJ2-5|TRBD1
TGTGCCAGCAGGGACCAGACAGGGGCGGAGACCCAGTACTTC
CASRDQTGAETQYF
>TRBV27|NA|TRBJ2-7|NA
TGTGCCAGCAGTTTACTAGGGTCTGACGAGCAGTACTTC
CASSLLGSDEQYF
>TRBV6-5|NA|TRBJ1-2|TRBD1
TGTGCCAGCAGCAGGGGGCCGGGTGCCTATGGCTACACCTTC
CASSRGPGAYGYTF
>TRBV29-1|NA|TRBJ1-2|NA
TGCAGCCTCTCTGATGGCTACACCTTC
CSLSDGYTF
>TRBV7-9|NA|TRBJ2-2|NA
TGTGTACCGCAGGCGCTAGCTGCTAACACCGGGGAGCTGTTTTTT
CVPQALAANTGELFF
>TRBV14|NA|TRBJ2-7|NA
TGTGCCAGCAGCCAAGCCAGATTCGAGCAGTACTTC
CASSQARFEQYF
>TRBV6-1|NA|TRBJ2-7|TRBD1
TGTGCCAGCAGTGATACAGGGGCCCACTACGAGCAGTACTTC
CASSDTGAHYEQYF
>TRBV27|NA|TRBJ2-1|TRBD2
TGTGCCAGCAGTTTACGACTAGCGGGATTTAATGAGCAGTTCTTC
CASSLRLAGFNEQFF
>TRBV5-1|few|TRBJ2-7|TRBD1
TGCGCCAGCAGCGCCCTAACAGGGGGCAAGCAGTACTTC
CASSALTGGKQYF
>TRBV5-1|NA|TRBJ1-5|NA
TGCGCCAGCAGGTTTCGGGACCTACTACTCAATCAGCCCCAGCATTTT
CASRFRDLLLNQPQHF
>TRBV7-9|NA|TRBJ1-1|NA
TGTGCCAGCAGCTTAGCACAAGGCTACACTGAAGCTTTCTTT
CASSLAQGYTEAFF
>TRBV7-9|NA|TRBJ2-5|NA
TGTGCCAGCAGCCTGCAAGAGACCCAGTACTTC
CASSLQETQYF
>TRBV6-1|NA|TRBJ1-5|TRBD1
TGTGCCAGCAGTGTACAGGGGGCTGTTATATCGTGGAATCAGCCCCAGCATTTT
CASSVQGAVISWNQPQHF